A single sample is the source of the 22 T cell receptor beta chains below, sequenced in a study of blood T cell repertoires in COVID-19 (TCRdb year 2020). Library prep was done by the immunoSEQ multiplex PCR assay. The table was pulled from immuneACCESS by TCRdb, which kept in-frame rearrangements only. Such tables lose some clones; where checked, under half of the loss comes from unresolved V genes, and the rest has no known cause. A total of about 270,000 clones appear in this sample, 90% of them only once. The ten largest clonotypes hold roughly 3.9% of the sample. The sequencing sample was made of PBMCs or T cells enriched from blood (not recorded which). These TCRs come from a woman between 25 and 40 years old with acute COVID-19.

This clone was counted a few times. The chain carries TRBV6-5 and TRBJ2-1; the match to TRBD2 covers 9 bases. Unmatched junction bases numbered 4, after V lost 0 bases and J lost 4 bases. The CDR3 totals 16 residues. Looked up from germline, CDR1 is MNHEY and CDR2 is SVGAGI. The CDR3 sequence is CASSYSSSGAYNEQFF. The CDR3 nucleotides read TGTGCCAGCAGTTACTCGTCTAGCGGGGCGTACAATGAGCAGTTCTTC.

The gene calls are TRBV19 and TRBJ1-4; D is uncertain. The ends were cut back, 1 base at V and 0 bases at J, with 12 bases in the middle. Germline CDR1 is LNHDA and CDR2 is SQIVND (reference sequence). This CDR3 has 17 amino acids. DNA for the CDR3: TGTGCCAGTAGTATAGCAGGCCCCCTTGCAACTAATGAAAAACTGTTTTTT. The encoded protein is CASSIAGPLATNEKLFF.

The chain joins TRBV6-1 to TRBJ2-7, with 11 nucleotides matching TRBD2. Germline trimming cut 2 bases from V and 0 bases from J; bases unmatched to any gene: 9. In germline, CDR1 is MNHNS, CDR2 SASEGT. The CDR3 runs to 18 residues. The CDR3 DNA follows: TGTGCCAGCAGTGAAATTATCATAGCGGGAGGGAGCTCCTACGAGCAGTACTTC. The encoded protein is CASSEIIIAGGSSYEQYF.

V usage is TRBV29-1 and J usage is TRBJ2-7; maybe TRBD1 (5 bases). Germline CDR1 reads SQVTM; CDR2 reads ANQGSEA. The V and J ends lost 4 bases and 3 bases respectively, with 13 bases between them. This CDR3 region has 13 residues. Here the CDR3 DNA reads TGCAGCGTTGCCGTTGTGACAGACTACGAGCAGTACTTC. Translating it yields CSVAVVTDYEQYF.

This clone has a handful of counts. This chain uses TRBV5-1 with TRBJ2-2; 11 nucleotides agree with TRBD2. This CDR3 comprises 16 residues. CDR1 and CDR2 (germline): SGHRS, YFSETQ. J gave up 4 bases and V 4 bases, and 6 bases lay outside the gene matches. The CDR3 sequence: CASSAGTSGSTGELFF. The CDR3 region has the DNA TGCGCCAGCAGCGCAGGGACTAGCGGCTCCACCGGGGAGCTGTTTTTT.

V gene TRBV19 combines with J gene TRBJ2-7; 8 positions match TRBD2. Germline CDR1 is LNHDA and CDR2 is SQIVND (reference sequence). The CDR3 contains 15 residues. Losses at the gene ends were 6 bases for V and 2 bases for J; bases not matched to a gene: 9. CDR3 region: CASRSAGLDTYEQYF. CDR3 in DNA: TGTGCCAGTAGATCAGCGGGACTAGATACCTACGAGCAGTACTTC.

The rearrangement links TRBV7-9 to TRBJ1-3; 9 positions agree with TRBD1. The length of the CDR3 is 15 residues. CDR1 and CDR2 from the germline V gene are SEHNR and FQNEAQ (reference sequence). J gave up 2 bases and V 3 bases, and 2 bases lay outside the gene matches. In nucleotides, the CDR3 is TGTGCCAGCAGCTTGGGGACAGGGCCTGGAAACACCATATATTTT. Amino acids: CASSLGTGPGNTIYF.

J is TRBJ2-4 and V is TRBV18, with D maybe TRBD1 (5 bases). Between the trimmed V and J ends, which lost 5 bases and 0 bases, there was a span of 11 bases. Germline loops: CDR1 KGHSH, CDR2 LQKENI. CDR3 length equals 15 residues. DNA for the CDR3: TGTGCCAGCTCAACAGGAACTATAGCCAAAAACATTCAGTACTTC. Its protein product is CASSTGTIAKNIQYF.

J is TRBJ1-2 and V is TRBV19; weak D call: TRBD1 (5 bases). The CDR3 is 15 amino acids. Looked up from germline, CDR1 is LNHDA and CDR2 is SQIVND (reference sequence). V lost 5 bases and J 6 bases, leaving 19 bases between the germline ends. The CDR3 sequence: CASSHSSGGSDGYTF. DNA of the CDR3: TGTGCCAGTAGTCACTCGTCTGGGGGGTCGGATGGCTACACCTTC.

The count of this clone is one. The chain links TRBV7-6 to TRBJ2-7, with 7 bases identical to TRBD1. J was trimmed by 2 bases and V by 5 bases; bases with no gene match: 3. Germline V CDR1 and CDR2: SGHVS, FNYEAQ. CDR3 size: 13 residues. The CDR3, as DNA: TGTGCCAGCAGCCCGGACAGGACCTACGAGCAGTACTTC. The encoded protein is CASSPDRTYEQYF. The full variable domain, its missing parts supplied by reference TRBV7-6 and TRBJ2-7, is GAGVSQSPRYKVTKRGQDVALRCDPISGHVSLYWYRQALGQGPEFLTYFNYEAQQDKSGLPNDRFSAERPEGSISTLTIQRTEQRDSAMYRCASSPDRTYEQYFGPGTRLTVT.

This clone came up once. The chain couples TRBV2 to TRBJ2-1; 8 nucleotides line up with TRBD2. V lost 6 bases to trimming and J lost 2 bases; unmatched junction nucleotides: 9. There are 16 residues in the CDR3. Germline CDR1 SNHLY, CDR2 FYNNEI. The CDR3 DNA sequence: TGTGCCAGCAGGGATAACCTAGCGGGCCCCTACAATGAGCAGTTCTTC. Amino acids: CASRDNLAGPYNEQFF.

V and J are TRBV28 and TRBJ1-3; TRBD1 aligns across 8 bases. V gave up 6 bases and J gave up 1 base; unmatched junction bases: 8. The germline gives CDR1 MDHEN, CDR2 SYDVKM. This CDR3 has 16 amino acids. The CDR3 DNA is TGTGCCAGCAGCCCAGGGGGCTCACTATCTGGAAACACCATATATTTT. Residues: CASSPGGSLSGNTIYF.

The chain has TRBV25-1 and TRBJ2-2; 7 nucleotides match TRBD2. CDR1 is MGHDK and CDR2 is SYGVNS in the germline V gene. The CDR3 is 14 amino acids. V lost 4 bases and J lost 8; bases outside the gene matches: 7. DNA for the CDR3: TGTGCCAGCAGTGGCGGGGCGGGAGCTGGGGAGCTGTTTTTT. Amino acids: CASSGGAGAGELFF.

This clone came up once. The rearrangement joins TRBV28 to TRBJ1-4; unclear D gene. Germline V gives CDR1 MDHEN, CDR2 SYDVKM. CDR3 length: 14 amino acids. V dropped 6 bases and J dropped 2 bases, with 10 bases sitting between them. CDR3 sequence: CASRPRGTNEKLFF. CDR3 in DNA: TGTGCCAGCAGGCCCCGCGGCACTAATGAAAAACTGTTTTTT.

V is TRBV10-2 and J is TRBJ2-3; D unclear. The CDR3 runs to 13 residues. The V gene lost 8 bases and the J gene lost 4 bases, with 13 bases spanning the gap. Looked up from germline, CDR1 is WSHSY and CDR2 is SAAADI. The CDR3 DNA reads as TGCGCCAGCTCCGCAGAAGGAGCAGATACGCAGTATTTT. The encoded protein is CASSAEGADTQYF.

This chain connects TRBV29-1 to TRBJ2-2; D is unclear. V lost 4 bases to trimming and J lost 1 base, with 10 bases between them. From germline, CDR1 is SQVTM and CDR2 ANQGSEA. The CDR3 totals 14 residues. The CDR3 DNA reads as TGCAGCGTTGTAGTTGCAGGGAACACCGGGGAGCTGTTTTTT. Translation: CSVVVAGNTGELFF.

This clone occurred once. This chain connects TRBV10-3 to TRBJ1-1; 11 bases fit TRBD1. This CDR3 region has 13 residues. V was clipped by 10 bases and J by 7 bases; unmatched bases: 8. Germline values: CDR1 ENHRY, CDR2 SYGVKD. As DNA, the CDR3 is TGTGCCACTAGAGGACAGGGGGCAGGTGAAGCTTTCTTT. The encoded protein is CATRGQGAGEAFF.

This clone occurred once. The gene calls are TRBV15 and TRBJ2-7, with 9 nucleotides matching TRBD2. The germline V gene has CDR1 LNHNV and CDR2 YYDKDF (reference sequence). The CDR3 is 13 residues long. With V trimmed by 5 bases and J by 7 bases, 6 bases remained unmatched. CDR3 region: CATSRAGGVEQYF. The CDR3 nucleotides are TGTGCCACCAGCCGCGCGGGAGGGGTGGAGCAGTACTTC.

The CDR3 spells CASTPGLAGDTQYF. Written as DNA, the CDR3 is TGTGCCAGCACCCCGGGACTAGCGGGAGATACGCAGTATTTT. The chain joins TRBV2 to TRBJ2-3; 12 bases fit TRBD2. CDR3 length: 14 residues. Germline V gene data show CDR1 as SNHLY and CDR2 as FYNNEI. With V trimmed by 7 bases and J by 5 bases, 4 bases remained unmatched.

The chain is built from TRBV28 and TRBJ2-7; 7 nucleotides line up with TRBD2. The CDR3 contains 13 residues. CDR1 and CDR2 from the germline V gene are MDHEN and SYDVKM. V trimming: 5 bases; J trimming: 7 bases; junction bases outside the gene matches: 8. This chain's CDR3 is CASSATGGREQYF. The CDR3 region has the DNA TGTGCCAGCAGTGCAACGGGAGGACGAGAGCAGTACTTC.

The genes are TRBV28 and TRBJ2-7; possible D gene TRBD1, 6 bases. CDR1 is MDHEN and CDR2 is SYDVKM in the germline V gene. The CDR3 has 15 amino acids. V was trimmed by 4 bases and J by 5 bases, leaving 18 bases between them. The CDR3 is CASSSPQAGAHEQYF. For the CDR3, the DNA is TGTGCCAGCAGTTCCCCCCAGGCAGGGGCCCACGAGCAGTACTTC.

In this sample, this clone turned up once. The rearrangement links TRBV14 to TRBJ1-1, with D perhaps TRBD1 (5 bases). The V gene lost 0 bases and the J gene lost 2 bases, with 13 bases spanning the gap. The CDR3 length is 16 residues. CDR1 SGHDN and CDR2 FVKESK come from the germline V gene. The DNA for the CDR3 is TGTGCCAGCAGCCAAGATAATGCGGGGGTAAACACTGAAGCTTTCTTT. This gives the protein CASSQDNAGVNTEAFF.